The T cell receptor beta chain under discussion was sequenced for a study of identical twins. The CDR3 has 12 amino acids. Trimming left V 2 bases short and J 7 bases short, with 5 bases between. CDR1 LGHDT and CDR2 YNNKEL come from the germline V gene (reference sequence). TCRdb itself ran the 5' RACE reads through MiXCR, one entry per CDR3 protein. The sample shows hundreds of thousands of distinct CDR3 sequences, less than 10% of them seen only once. This clonotype was seen ten or more times. This same sample was also taken into another study, of yellow fever vaccine responses in identical twins. That study adds: It has been reported that, in twins, the vaccine T cell response seemed partly convergent and partly personalized.

This sequence originates from a woman aged 18 to 35 in good health. The sequenced material came from PBMCs. The chain recombines TRBV3-1 with TRBJ1-4; no definite D call. The CDR3 here is CASSQRSEKLFF. CDR3 in DNA: TGTGCCAGCAGCCAAAGAAGTGAAAAACTGTTTTTT.